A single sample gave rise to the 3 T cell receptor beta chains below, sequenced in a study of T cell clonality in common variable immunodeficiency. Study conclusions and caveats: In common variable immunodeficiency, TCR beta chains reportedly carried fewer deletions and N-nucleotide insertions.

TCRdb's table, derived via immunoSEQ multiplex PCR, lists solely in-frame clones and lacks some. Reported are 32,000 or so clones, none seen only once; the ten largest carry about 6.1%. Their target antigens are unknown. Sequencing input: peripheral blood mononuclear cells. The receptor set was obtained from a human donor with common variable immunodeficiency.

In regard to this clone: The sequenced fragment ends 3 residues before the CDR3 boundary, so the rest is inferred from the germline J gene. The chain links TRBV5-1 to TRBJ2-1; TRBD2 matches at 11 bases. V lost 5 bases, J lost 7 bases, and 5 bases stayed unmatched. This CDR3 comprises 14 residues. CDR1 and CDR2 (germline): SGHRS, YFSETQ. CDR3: CASRAASGGNEQFF. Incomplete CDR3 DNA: TGCGCCAGCAGGGCGGCTAGCGGGGGGAATGAG.

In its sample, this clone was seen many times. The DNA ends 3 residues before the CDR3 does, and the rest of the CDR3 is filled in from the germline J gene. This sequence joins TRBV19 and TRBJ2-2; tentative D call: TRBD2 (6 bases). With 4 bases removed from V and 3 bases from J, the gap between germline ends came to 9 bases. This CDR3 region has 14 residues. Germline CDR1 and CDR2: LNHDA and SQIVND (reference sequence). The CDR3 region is CASSSGVDTGELFF. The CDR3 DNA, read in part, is TGTGCCAGTAGTAGCGGGGTAGACACCGGGGAG.

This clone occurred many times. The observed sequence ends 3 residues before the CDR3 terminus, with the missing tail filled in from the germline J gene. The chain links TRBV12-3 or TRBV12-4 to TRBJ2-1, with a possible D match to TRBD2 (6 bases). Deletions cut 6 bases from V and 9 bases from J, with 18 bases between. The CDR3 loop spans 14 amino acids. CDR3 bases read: TGTGCCAGCAGCCCGATACTAGCTAGTGGTGAG. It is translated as CASSPILASGE. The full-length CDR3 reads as CASSPILASGEQFF.